Sequencing of this T cell receptor beta chain was carried out in a study of blood T cell repertoires in COVID-19. Whole-study context: Samples representing acute and convalescent COVID-19 were sourced from the United States, Italy and Spain. The analysed material was cDNA or gDNA that came from T cells, B-cell-depleted T cells, or PBMCs.

Germline CDR1 reads MNHEY; CDR2 reads SVGAGI. After removal of 8 bases from V and 2 bases from J, the junction contained 7 bases not matched to a gene. The CDR3 contains 15 residues. The authors' processing: Estimates of nucleated cell counts were drawn from the amplification of reference gene primers. Data came from immunoSEQ multiplex PCR; TCRdb stores just in-frame clones and leaves some out. The V and J calls and clone size come from that table; D and trimming were worked out from the DNA. This table holds tens of thousands of clones, over 75% found once. This clonotype was sampled from a man older than 75 with acute or convalescent COVID-19. This rearrangement joins TRBV6-5 to TRBJ1-3; 9 bases map to TRBD1. Input material: peripheral blood. DNA for the CDR3: TGTGCCAGCGGGGAATACAGGGGGCCTGGAAACACCATATATTTT. Translation gives CASGEYRGPGNTIYF.